The present entry profiles one TCR beta chain with its context. Its antigen is not known. The data derive from a study of T cell repertoires in cytomegalovirus infection. Study-wide context: It can be stated that public TCR beta signatures indicated CMV infection as well as a matching HLA type.

Each CDR3 protein is one row after TCRdb ran MiXCR on the reads. Here the sample spans about 360,000 distinct CDR3 sequences, less than 20% being singletons. The study, taken as a whole, reports: The ex vivo response was dominated by HLA-C-restricted CMV-specific TCR beta clonotypes.

The sequence derives from a human donor in good health (CMV status not recorded). Some clones in this sample may be carry-over from other donors' samples. Sequenced sample: PBMCs.

CDR3 amino acids: CASSLVNLEEQFF. The CDR3 nucleotides are TGTGCCAGCAGCTTAGTAAATTTAGAGGAGCAGTTCTTC. V gene TRBV7-9 combines with J gene TRBJ2-1; D uncertain. Trimming removed 1 base from V and 10 bases from J, with 11 bases in between. The CDR3 spans 13 residues. Per germline, CDR1 SEHNR and CDR2 FQNEAQ (reference sequence).